This entry is about one T cell receptor (beta chain). Original handling: Amplification of reference gene primers was used by the study to estimate nucleated cell counts. The table came from immunoSEQ multiplex PCR; TCRdb's copy has only in-frame clones and leaves some out. V and J calls and clone size are those listed in that table; D and trimming were worked out from the DNA. The sample records some 120,000 clones, about 90% being singletons. Germline-derived CDR1 and CDR2 are KGHDR and SFDVKD. Germline trimming cut 4 bases from V and 8 bases from J; bases unmatched to any gene: 5. The CDR3 consists of 15 residues. The data belong to a study of blood T cell repertoires in COVID-19. About the study: There were acute and convalescent COVID-19 samples, and they came from the United States, Italy and Spain. The analysed material was cDNA or gDNA that came from T cells, B-cell-depleted T cells, or PBMCs.

The clonotype originates from a woman aged 45-59 years who had recovered from COVID-19. This chain links TRBV24-1 with TRBJ2-1, with 12 nucleotides matching TRBD2. Sequencing input: peripheral blood. CDR3 protein: CATSETSGGRDEQFF. CDR3 DNA: TGTGCCACCAGTGAAACTAGCGGGGGGAGGGATGAGCAGTTCTTC.